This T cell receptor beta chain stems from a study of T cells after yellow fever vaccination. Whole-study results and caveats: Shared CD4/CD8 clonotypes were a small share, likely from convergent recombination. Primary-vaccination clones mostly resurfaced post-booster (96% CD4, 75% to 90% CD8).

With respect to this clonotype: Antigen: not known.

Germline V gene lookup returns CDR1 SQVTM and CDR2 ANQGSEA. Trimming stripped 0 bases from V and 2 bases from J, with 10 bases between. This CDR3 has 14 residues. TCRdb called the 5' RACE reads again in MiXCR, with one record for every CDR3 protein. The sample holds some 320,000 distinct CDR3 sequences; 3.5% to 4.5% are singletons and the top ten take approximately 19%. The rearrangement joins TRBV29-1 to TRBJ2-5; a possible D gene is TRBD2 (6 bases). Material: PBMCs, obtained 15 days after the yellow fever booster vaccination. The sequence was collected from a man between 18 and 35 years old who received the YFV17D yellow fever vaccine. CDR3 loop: CSVEEGGVQETQYF. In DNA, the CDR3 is TGCAGCGTTGAAGAGGGCGGGGTACAAGAGACCCAGTACTTC.